This entry describes one T cell receptor (beta chain). Stated time point: baseline pretreatment blood. This sample's treatment: 15 Gy SBRT to primary tumor, nephrectomy 4 weeks later. The method was immunoSEQ multiplex PCR; TCRdb's version includes in-frame clones alone and lacks a portion of them. The sample has approximately 120,000 clones; roughly 80% are singletons. These data come from a study of radiation and T cells in renal cell carcinoma. This CDR3 region has 14 residues. Trimming took 4 bases from V and 17 from J; bases not matched to a gene: 10. The germline V gene encodes CDR1 SGHTA and CDR2 FQGNSA.

Sequenced here: blood, sampled from a patient whose treatment included radiotherapy and nephrectomy. This clonotype was obtained from an older woman with renal cell carcinoma. V usage is TRBV7-2 and J usage is TRBJ2-2, with 13 positions matching TRBD2. The CDR3 protein is CASSSGTSGIPPFF. The CDR3, as DNA: TGTGCCAGCAGCTCGGGGACTAGCGGGATCCCACCCTTTTTT.